This T cell receptor (beta chain) is from a study of blood T cell repertoires in COVID-19. As originally analysed: Nucleated cell counts were estimated from reference gene primer amplification. The method was immunoSEQ multiplex PCR; TCRdb's version includes in-frame clones alone and lacks a portion of them. V and J calls and clone size are given by that table; D and trimming were obtained from the DNA. The table includes about 320,000 clones, 90% to 95% detected once. This clone came up once. CDR1 is SGHKS and CDR2 is YYEKEE in the germline V gene (reference sequence). The CDR3 runs 14 residues. J gave up 10 bases and V 2 bases, and 4 bases lay outside the gene matches.

The origin of this receptor is a woman in her 30s who had been exposed to COVID-19. The sequencing input was PBMCs or T cells enriched from blood (not recorded which). The V and J genes are TRBV5-5 and TRBJ1-6, with 9 bases fitting TRBD1. The CDR3 reads CASSLQGADSPLHF. The CDR3 DNA sequence: TGTGCCAGCAGCTTACAGGGGGCTGACTCACCCCTCCACTTT.